In this sample, the clone carrying this T cell receptor beta chain turned up a few times. Its antigen is currently unknown. Sorted cells reached over 95% purity in every population. Germline V gene lookup returns CDR1 SQVTM and CDR2 ANQGSEA. Unmatched junction bases numbered 13, after V lost 7 bases and J lost 6 bases. The CDR3 sequence is 15 residues long. Sequenced material consisted of expressed TCRB transcripts (all of the isolated RNA was reverse transcribed). Libraries were prepared by immunoSEQ multiplex PCR; TCRdb keeps only in-frame clonotypes and omits some of them. The data show 640,000 or so clones, about an eighth seen once. This sample was taken from a study of beta chain features in type 1 diabetes. Study-level results: All four CD4+ subsets from Type 1 diabetes patients carried moderately but significantly shorter TCRB CDR3s.

Sequencing input: naive CD4+ T cells from blood. The TCR originated in a man between 18 and 35 years old with type 1 diabetes. The genes are TRBV29-1 and TRBJ1-5; 9 nucleotides agree with TRBD1. The CDR3 spells CSALTQGARGQPQHF. In DNA form, the CDR3 reads TGCAGCGCCTTGACACAGGGGGCTCGGGGTCAGCCCCAGCATTTT.